Listed below are T cell receptor beta chains from one sample, sequenced in a study of blood T cells in healthy people across ages. TCRdb recomputed calls from the 5' RACE reads with MiXCR, one row per CDR3 protein. The table lists roughly 2 million distinct CDR3 sequences, roughly 52% of them singletons, with over 2% in the top ten. The sequencing sample was made of blood. The receptor source for this set is a woman between 35 and 50 years old in good health. Both conserved end residues are trimmed from each CDR3. Only some rows state a clone size, as once, few, many or a class for expanded clones.

clone_size v_call cdr3_aa
- TRBV6-6 ASSYVSRPDTQY
- TRBV20-1 SARVDQETQY
once TRBV6-1 ASNAQMPETQY
- TRBV4-1 ASSQGRLADTQY
- TRBV20-1 SASRSGVQY
- TRBV5-1 ASATGANEQF
- TRBV16 ASSPTSIGYT
many TRBV7-8 ASSPRTGRSSYEQY
- TRBV7-2 ASSLALVLGQMNTEAF
few TRBV20-1 SARLTGTPRTEAF
- TRBV20-1 SAPLIGSGANVLT
- TRBV15 ATSGRQIRDGYT
once TRBV15 ATAPWRGTDEQY
- TRBV4-3 ASSQEDRHGDEQY
few TRBV4-3 ASSQEEVSGANVLT
- TRBV18 ASSPEGTDYGYT
- TRBV24-1 ATSDPRRSYNEQF
- TRBV28 ASSSLQGITDTQY
few TRBV20-1 SARGQGLVNEQF
few TRBV25-1 ASSGGTAYNEQF
- TRBV12-3/TRBV12-4 ASRGDRARTEAF